This T cell receptor beta chain was obtained from a study of technical replicates of blood from several donors. This clone was detected only once. Assay: immunoSEQ multiplex PCR; the TCRdb copy retains only in-frame clones and omits some. The sample records tens of thousands of clones, approximately 90% being singletons. V dropped 5 bases and J dropped 6; count of bases not matched to a gene: 6. The CDR3 is 15 amino acids. The germline gives CDR1 LNHDA, CDR2 SQIVND (reference sequence). This TCR was sampled from a human donor in good health. Some clones in this sample may be carry-over from other donors' samples. The sequencing sample was made of PBMCs. V is TRBV19 and J is TRBJ2-3, with TRBD2 identical over 12 bases. The CDR3 DNA follows: TGTGCCAGTAGTCCTGGACTAGCGGGGCCTGATACGCAGTATTTT. Translated, it gives CASSPGLAGPDTQYF.